This T cell receptor (beta chain) was identified in a study of beta chain features in type 1 diabetes. This CDR3 region has 12 residues. Trimming shortened V by 7 bases and J by 3 bases, and 7 bases separated the two germline ends. The germline V gene encodes CDR1 MNHEY and CDR2 SMNVEV (reference sequence). This clone was seen a few times. Its matching antigen is unknown. Via the markers CD45RO/CCR7/CD25/CD127/CD95/CD27, stem cell-like memory, regulatory, central memory and naive CD4+ cells were sorted. Study-level findings and limits: All four CD4+ subsets from Type 1 diabetes patients carried moderately but significantly shorter TCRB CDR3s. A possible short-template PCR bias applies equally to patients and controls.

cDNA synthesis used the whole RNA isolate, giving expressed TCRB sequences. The table came from immunoSEQ multiplex PCR; TCRdb's copy has only in-frame clones and leaves some out. This table holds some 900,000 clones, about 17% found once. Input material: naive CD4+ T cells from blood. J is TRBJ2-1 and V is TRBV27; D is undetermined. This clonotype was sampled from a young woman in good health. The CDR3 region is CASTSVYNEQFF. CDR3 nucleotide sequence: TGTGCCAGCACCTCGGTCTACAATGAGCAGTTCTTC.